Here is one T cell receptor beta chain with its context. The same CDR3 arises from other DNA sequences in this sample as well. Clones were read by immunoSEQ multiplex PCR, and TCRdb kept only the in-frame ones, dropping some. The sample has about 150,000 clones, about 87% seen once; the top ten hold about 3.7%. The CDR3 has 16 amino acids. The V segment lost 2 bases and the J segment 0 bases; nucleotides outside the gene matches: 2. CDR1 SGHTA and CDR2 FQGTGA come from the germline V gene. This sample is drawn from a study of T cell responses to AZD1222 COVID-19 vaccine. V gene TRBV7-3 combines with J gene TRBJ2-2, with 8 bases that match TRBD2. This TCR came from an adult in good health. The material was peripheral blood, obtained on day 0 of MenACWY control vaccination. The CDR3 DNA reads TGTGCCAGCAGCTTACTAGCGGGCGCGAACACCGGGGAGCTGTTTTTT. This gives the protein CASSLLAGANTGELFF. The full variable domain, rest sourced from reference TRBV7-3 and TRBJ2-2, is GAGVSQTPSNKVTEKGKYVELRCDPISGHTALYWYRQSLGQGPEFLIYFQGTGAADDSGLPNDRFFAVRPEGSVSTLKIQRTERGDSAVYLCASSLLAGANTGELFFGEGSRLTVL.